A single sample is the source of the 20 T cell receptor beta chains below, sequenced in a study of T-cell memory formation after mild COVID-19. TCRdb itself ran the 5' RACE reads through MiXCR, one entry per CDR3 protein. The sample carries about 420,000 distinct CDR3 sequences, about 22% recorded once. The specimen sequenced was PBMCs or a T cell subset sorted from them (not recorded which). All receptors derive from an adult woman who had mild COVID-19 (a few samples of this study predate the infection). Cell type and time point are not known.

The chain carries TRBV7-2 and TRBJ1-2, with no clear D. Trimming took 2 bases from V and 1 from J, leaving 11 bases between them. Germline CDR1 is SGHTA and CDR2 is FQGNSA. The CDR3 loop spans 15 amino acids. CDR3 protein: CASSLWADVNYGYTF. In DNA, the CDR3 is TGTGCCAGCAGCTTATGGGCAGATGTTAACTATGGCTACACCTTC.

The genes are TRBV6-2 or TRBV6-3 and TRBJ1-2; TRBD1 agrees at 8 bases. CDR1 is MNHEY and CDR2 is SVGEGT in the germline V gene. With V trimmed by 9 bases and J by 2 bases, 2 bases remained unmatched. The CDR3 runs to 12 residues. The CDR3 nucleotides are TGTGCCAGTCGGACAGGGAACTATGGCTACACCTTC. Its protein product is CASRTGNYGYTF.

This clonotype turned up a few times. V is TRBV20-1 and J is TRBJ2-5, with unresolved D. Germline CDR1 is DFQATT and CDR2 is SNEGSKA (reference sequence). V lost 3 bases, J lost 5 bases, and 16 bases lay in between. CDR3 size: 14 residues. The CDR3 reads CSASSWDRWETQYF. The CDR3 nucleotides read TGCAGTGCTAGTTCCTGGGATAGATGGGAGACCCAGTACTTC.

V and J are TRBV19 and TRBJ1-5, with D maybe TRBD1 (6 bases). Trimming took 3 bases from V and 5 from J, leaving 8 bases between them. CDR3 length: 13 residues. In germline, CDR1 is LNHDA, CDR2 SQIVND (reference sequence). The CDR3, as DNA: TGTGCCAGTAGTATGCAGGGGCATCAGCCCCAGCATTTT. It translates to CASSMQGHQPQHF.

This clonotype has a handful of counts. The chain carries TRBV29-1 and TRBJ1-2, with D possibly matching TRBD1 (5 bases). CDR1 is SQVTM and CDR2 is ANQGSEA in the germline V gene. V was clipped by 6 bases and J by 4 bases, with 24 bases between them. The CDR3 has 16 amino acids. CDR3 DNA: TGCAGCGTCAGAGAGACAGAAAAATCCCATCTCTATGGCTACACCTTC. This encodes CSVRETEKSHLYGYTF.

The chain combines TRBV7-9 with TRBJ2-3, with D unclear. V lost 2 bases to trimming and J lost 5 bases, with 11 bases between them. Looked up from germline, CDR1 is SEHNR and CDR2 is FQNEAQ (reference sequence). The CDR3 runs 14 residues. DNA of the CDR3: TGTGCCAGCAGCTTACGACGTGAGGAAGATACGCAGTATTTT. Translating gives CASSLRREEDTQYF.

This clonotype appeared a few times. The rearrangement joins TRBV30 to TRBJ2-5; 12 bases map to TRBD2. V shed 2 bases, J shed 4 bases, and the junction held 2 bases outside the gene matches. Germline CDR1 is GTSNPN and CDR2 is SVGIG (reference sequence). The CDR3 is 14 residues long. The CDR3 spells CAWSSGLAGETQYF. CDR3 in DNA: TGTGCCTGGAGTTCGGGACTAGCGGGAGAGACCCAGTACTTC.

The chain carries TRBV6-5 and TRBJ2-3; D call uncertain. V lost 0 bases, J lost 4 bases, and 5 bases lay in between. CDR1 MNHEY and CDR2 SVGAGI come from the germline V gene. This CDR3 spans 13 amino acids. DNA of the CDR3: TGTGCCAGCAGTTACTCGAACGCAGATACGCAGTATTTT. It specifies CASSYSNADTQYF.

The J gene is TRBJ2-7, the V gene TRBV5-1; tentatively, D is TRBD2 (6 bases). The V and J ends lost 3 bases and 0 bases respectively, with 10 bases between them. CDR1 and CDR2 from the germline V gene are SGHRS and YFSETQ. The CDR3 contains 14 residues. DNA of the CDR3: TGCGCCAGCAGCTCCGGGACTTTCTCCTACGAGCAGTACTTC. Translated, it gives CASSSGTFSYEQYF.

This clonotype was counted a few times. This chain uses TRBV9 with TRBJ2-1, with a possible D match to TRBD2 (6 bases). This CDR3 has 16 residues. With 3 bases removed from V and 4 bases from J, the gap between germline ends came to 17 bases. The germline V gene has CDR1 SGDLS and CDR2 YYNGEE. The CDR3 DNA reads as TGTGCCAGCAGCGCGACGGGAGCGCCCGGATACAATGAGCAGTTCTTC. Translation gives CASSATGAPGYNEQFF.

This chain's CDR3 is CASSIDQGGKTEAFF. In DNA, the CDR3 is TGTGCCAGTAGTATAGATCAGGGAGGGAAGACTGAAGCTTTCTTT. The chain joins TRBV19 to TRBJ1-1; D is possibly TRBD1 (5 bases). CDR3 length: 15 residues. With 0 bases removed from V and 5 bases from J, the gap between germline ends came to 13 bases. Looked up from germline, CDR1 is LNHDA and CDR2 is SQIVND (reference sequence).

The chain couples TRBV5-1 to TRBJ1-3; 11 positions match TRBD1. Losses at the gene ends were 5 bases for V and 3 bases for J; bases not matched to a gene: 4. The CDR3 consists of 15 residues. Germline V lookup: CDR1 SGHRS, CDR2 YFSETQ. CDR3 sequence: CASSRTGGFGNTIYF. The CDR3 nucleotides read TGCGCCAGCAGTCGGACAGGGGGCTTTGGAAACACCATATATTTT.

The chain combines TRBV4-2 with TRBJ2-7; 7 nucleotides match TRBD2. V lost 5 bases, J lost 2 bases, and 6 bases stayed unmatched. Germline V lookup: CDR1 LGHNA, CDR2 YNFKEQ. The length of the CDR3 is 14 residues. As DNA, the CDR3 is TGTGCCAGCAGCGGGGCGGGACTAACCTACGAGCAGTACTTC. Its translation is CASSGAGLTYEQYF.

The DNA for the CDR3 is TGTGCCAGCAGGGATCCTTTTGGGGGGGAGAACACCGGGGAGCTGTTTTTT. This gives the protein CASRDPFGGENTGELFF. V gene TRBV12-3 or TRBV12-4 combines with J gene TRBJ2-2; TRBD2 agrees at 7 bases. The length of the CDR3 is 17 residues. After removal of 6 bases from V and 1 base from J, the junction contained 11 bases not matched to a gene.

J is TRBJ2-7 and V is TRBV6-5, with TRBD1 matching over 9 bases. CDR3 size: 16 residues. Germline values: CDR1 MNHEY, CDR2 SVGAGI. The V segment lost 8 bases and the J segment 7 bases; nucleotides outside the gene matches: 18. Here the CDR3 DNA reads TGTGCCAGCGCGCCGGGAACCCCGGGACAGGGTAGGGAGCAGTACTTC. Its translation: CASAPGTPGQGREQYF.

This clonotype was observed a few times. The gene calls are TRBV6-6 and TRBJ2-3; D might be TRBD2 (6 bases). Germline-derived CDR1 and CDR2 are MNHNY and SVGAGI (reference sequence). The CDR3 spans 17 residues. V dropped 6 bases and J dropped 0 bases, with 19 bases sitting between them. In DNA, the CDR3 is TGTGCCAGCAGCTCCGCGACGCTAGCGACAAGCACAGATACGCAGTATTTT. Amino acid sequence: CASSSATLATSTDTQYF.

This CDR3 reads CASSLGAGAAGELFF. For the CDR3, the DNA is TGTGCCAGCAGCTTAGGAGCGGGAGCGGCCGGGGAGCTGTTTTTT. V is TRBV11-2 and J is TRBJ2-2; 8 bases agree with TRBD2. CDR1 is SGHAT and CDR2 is FQNNGV in the germline V gene. Germline trimming cut 1 base from V and 6 bases from J; bases unmatched to any gene: 4. The CDR3 spans 15 residues.

This chain links TRBV12-3 or TRBV12-4 with TRBJ2-1; 9 bases line up with TRBD2. V was clipped by 3 bases and J by 8 bases; unmatched bases: 11. The CDR3 contains 16 residues. Here the CDR3 reads CASSFHPAGGMHEQFF. The CDR3 DNA is TGTGCCAGCAGTTTCCATCCAGCGGGGGGTATGCATGAGCAGTTCTTC.

The chain joins TRBV3-1 to TRBJ2-1; TRBD2 agrees at 8 bases. The ends lost 0 bases at V and 9 bases at J; junction bases unmatched: 7. The CDR3 loop spans 15 amino acids. Germline V lookup: CDR1 LGHDT, CDR2 YNNKEL (reference sequence). In DNA form, the CDR3 reads TGTGCCAGCAGCCAAGATCGGTACGGGGGGGGTGAGCAGTTCTTC. This codes for CASSQDRYGGGEQFF.

The CDR3 sequence is CASSPRVAIDEQFF. The DNA for the CDR3 is TGTGCCAGCAGTCCCAGGGTAGCTATCGATGAGCAGTTCTTC. The chain joins TRBV2 to TRBJ2-1; tentative D call: TRBD1 (5 bases). Germline V gene data show CDR1 as SNHLY and CDR2 as FYNNEI. Deletions cut 5 bases from V and 8 bases from J, with 16 bases between. This CDR3 spans 14 amino acids.